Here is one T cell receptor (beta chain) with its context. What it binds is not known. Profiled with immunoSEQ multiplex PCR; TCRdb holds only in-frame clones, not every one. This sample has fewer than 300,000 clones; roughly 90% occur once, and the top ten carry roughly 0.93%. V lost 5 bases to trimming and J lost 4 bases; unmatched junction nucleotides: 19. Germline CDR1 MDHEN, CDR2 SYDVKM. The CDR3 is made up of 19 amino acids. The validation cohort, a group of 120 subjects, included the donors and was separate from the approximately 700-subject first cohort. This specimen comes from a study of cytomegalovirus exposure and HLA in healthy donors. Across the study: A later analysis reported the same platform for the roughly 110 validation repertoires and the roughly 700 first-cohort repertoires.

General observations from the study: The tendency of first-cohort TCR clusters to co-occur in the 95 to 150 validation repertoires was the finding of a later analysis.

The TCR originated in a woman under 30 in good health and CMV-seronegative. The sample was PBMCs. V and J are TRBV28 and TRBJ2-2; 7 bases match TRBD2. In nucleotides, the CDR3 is TGTGCCAGCAGTCCCCTTACGGGAGGACTGTGGACTTCCACCGGGGAGCTGTTTTTT. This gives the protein CASSPLTGGLWTSTGELFF.